This entry lists 28 T cell receptor beta chains sequenced from one sample in a study of T cell responses to AZD1222 COVID-19 vaccine (dated by TCRdb to about 2021). Taken with the paper, the label for time point translates to: about 28 days (+/-7) after the second vaccine dose. Library prep was done by the immunoSEQ multiplex PCR assay. TCRdb holds this immuneACCESS table with in-frame rearrangements only. Some clones are missing; in checked studies, unresolved V genes explain under half, and the rest has no known cause. Present in this sample are about 150,000 clones, approximately 89% of which were seen just once. The ten top clones hold roughly 1.7% of the sample. The sample consisted of peripheral blood, taken 28 days after the second AZD1222 dose. These receptors were obtained from an adult who received the AZD1222 COVID-19 vaccine.

The chain carries TRBV19 and TRBJ2-5; D uncertain. The CDR3 runs 13 residues. V was cut by 4 bases and J by 0 bases, with 6 bases left in between. CDR1 LNHDA and CDR2 SQIVND come from the germline V gene (reference sequence). CDR3 protein: CASSRANQETQYF. CDR3 bases: TGTGCCAGTAGTAGGGCTAACCAAGAGACCCAGTACTTC.

J is TRBJ2-5 and V is TRBV18; no definite D call. V was cut by 2 bases and J by 4 bases, with 2 bases left in between. CDR1 is KGHSH and CDR2 is LQKENI in the germline V gene. This CDR3 contains 11 residues. The CDR3 bases are TGTGCCAGCTCACCAACAGAGACCCAGTACTTC. Translation: CASSPTETQYF.

This rearrangement joins TRBV7-2 to TRBJ2-7; the D call may be TRBD1 or TRBD2 (6 bases each). V shed 2 bases and J shed 4 bases, with 15 bases lying between them. The germline V gene has CDR1 SGHTA and CDR2 FQGNSA. This CDR3 is 15 amino acids long. The CDR3 DNA reads TGTGCCAGCAGCTTATCGACAGGAGGGGTGTACGAGCAGTACTTC. It specifies CASSLSTGGVYEQYF.

This chain uses TRBV4-3 with TRBJ1-1, with 8 nucleotides matching TRBD1. Germline V CDR1 and CDR2: LGHNA, YSLEER. Germline trimming cut 3 bases from V and 1 base from J; bases unmatched to any gene: 7. The CDR3 runs to 16 residues. The CDR3 region is CASSQAPGQANTEAFF. The CDR3, as DNA: TGCGCCAGCAGCCAGGCCCCGGGACAGGCGAACACTGAAGCTTTCTTT.

CDR3: CASKRGSSGYNEQFF. The CDR3 region has the DNA TGTGCCAGCAAAAGGGGGTCTAGCGGATACAATGAGCAGTTCTTC. The chain carries TRBV6-5 and TRBJ2-1, with D perhaps TRBD2 (7 bases). CDR3 length: 15 residues. Per germline, CDR1 MNHEY and CDR2 SVGAGI. The germline V and J ends were trimmed by 7 bases and 4 bases, with 17 bases remaining between them.

CDR3 in DNA: TGTGCCAGCTCACCATTTTCGGTGGGCGCGCCCCAGCATTTT. Residues: CASSPFSVGAPQHF. V is TRBV18 and J is TRBJ1-5; D ambiguous. V gave up 2 bases and J gave up 9 bases, with 14 bases separating them. The CDR3 extends over 14 amino acids. Germline CDR1 reads KGHSH; CDR2 reads LQKENI.

The CDR3 reads CASSQGRGGRPYNEQFF. In DNA, the CDR3 is TGCGCCAGCAGCCAAGGTCGGGGCGGGAGGCCGTACAATGAGCAGTTCTTC. This chain joins TRBV4-3 and TRBJ2-1; 8 nucleotides match TRBD2. There are 17 residues in the CDR3. Germline assignment: CDR1 LGHNA and CDR2 YSLEER. V gave up 1 base and J gave up 4 bases; unmatched junction bases: 9.

The chain is built from TRBV5-4 and TRBJ2-2; TRBD1 might be the D (6 bases). V gave up 7 bases and J gave up 0 bases, with 16 bases separating them. Germline lookup yields CDR1 SGHNT and CDR2 YYREEE (reference sequence). CDR3 length equals 16 residues. Here the CDR3 DNA reads TGTGCCAGCGCTGGTGAGGGACATACGAACACCGGGGAGCTGTTTTTT. This translates into CASAGEGHTNTGELFF.

The rearrangement uses TRBV9 and TRBJ2-7, with D perhaps TRBD1 or TRBD2 (5 bases each). Per the germline V gene, CDR1 is SGDLS and CDR2 is YYNGEE. The CDR3 loop spans 11 amino acids. The V end lost 7 bases, the J end lost 3 bases, and 8 bases lay between the germline ends. The CDR3 sequence: CASWGSYEQYF. DNA for the CDR3: TGTGCCAGCTGGGGGAGCTACGAGCAGTACTTC.

The chain links TRBV7-9 to TRBJ2-5; the match to TRBD1 covers 7 bases. V shed 6 bases and J 0 bases; nucleotides not matched to a gene: 10. This CDR3 has 16 residues. Germline assignment: CDR1 SEHNR and CDR2 FQNEAQ (reference sequence). The CDR3 DNA reads TGTGCCAGCAGTTCAGGACAGGCGATGTACCAAGAGACCCAGTACTTC. This encodes CASSSGQAMYQETQYF.

The rearrangement links TRBV7-9 to TRBJ2-1; no reliable D call. This CDR3 contains 12 residues. Trimming cost V 7 bases and J 10 bases, with 14 bases left between them. Germline CDR1 and CDR2: SEHNR and FQNEAQ (reference sequence). The CDR3 sequence: CASTNLGWEQFF. Here the CDR3 DNA reads TGTGCCAGCACAAATTTGGGTTGGGAGCAGTTCTTC.

The genes are TRBV4-3 and TRBJ2-7; TRBD2 aligns across 10 bases. Trimming at V came to 4 bases and at J to 7 bases, leaving 10 bases not matched to a gene. Germline V CDR1 and CDR2: LGHNA, YSLEER. The CDR3 is made up of 15 amino acids. This CDR3 is CASSLGSGRTEEQYF. The CDR3 nucleotides read TGCGCCAGCAGCCTGGGTAGCGGGAGGACGGAAGAGCAGTACTTC.

The DNA for the CDR3 is TGTGCCTGGAGTGTACTAGGGGGCTACTATGGCTACACCTTC. This sequence encodes CAWSVLGGYYGYTF. The chain has TRBV30 and TRBJ1-2; 7 positions agree with TRBD1. V trimming: 0 bases; J trimming: 3 bases; junction bases outside the gene matches: 4. Germline CDR1 GTSNPN, CDR2 SVGIG (reference sequence). The CDR3 extends over 14 amino acids.

This clone was recorded only once. The rearrangement joins TRBV11-3 to TRBJ2-2; a weak D match, TRBD1 (5 bases). V lost 5 bases and J lost 5, with 15 bases in between. Germline CDR1 and CDR2: SGHNT and YENEEA. CDR3 length equals 15 residues. Here the CDR3 reads CASSPRQGPTGELFF. The CDR3 DNA reads as TGTGCCAGCAGCCCCAGGCAGGGTCCTACCGGGGAGCTGTTTTTT. Complete variable domain (other parts from reference TRBV11-3 and TRBJ2-2): EAGVVQSPRYKIIEKKQPVAFWCNPISGHNTLYWYLQNLGQGPELLIRYENEEAVDDSQLPKDRFSAERLKGVDSTLKIQPAELGDSAVYLCASSPRQGPTGELFFGEGSRLTVL.

The chain couples TRBV7-9 to TRBJ1-2; D is unresolved. V lost 5 bases to trimming and J lost 2 bases, with 18 bases between them. The germline CDR1 and CDR2 sequences are SEHNR and FQNEAQ (reference sequence). The CDR3 runs to 16 residues. The CDR3 coding sequence is TGTGCCAGCAGCCCTCCGGTCGGGGTGGTAAACTATGGCTACACCTTC. This codes for CASSPPVGVVNYGYTF.

The V call is TRBV18, the J call TRBJ1-1; 7 bases map to TRBD1. The germline CDR1 and CDR2 sequences are KGHSH and LQKENI. The CDR3 contains 17 residues. V dropped 3 bases and J dropped 5; count of bases not matched to a gene: 15. CDR3 protein: CASSPYGVGQARTEAFF. CDR3 sequence (DNA): TGTGCCAGCTCACCTTACGGGGTCGGACAGGCTAGGACTGAAGCTTTCTTT.

The rearrangement uses TRBV28 and TRBJ2-1; D remains unclear. The V end lost 6 bases, the J end lost 1 base, and 10 bases lay between the germline ends. This CDR3 region has 14 residues. The V gene's germline CDR1 is MDHEN and CDR2 SYDVKM. The chain's CDR3 is CASSQEFSYNEQFF. The CDR3 DNA reads TGTGCCAGCAGCCAGGAGTTTTCCTACAATGAGCAGTTCTTC.

The chain combines TRBV2 with TRBJ1-5, with D perhaps matching TRBD1 (6 bases). V gave up 7 bases and J gave up 1 base, with 8 bases separating them. The germline CDR1 and CDR2 sequences are SNHLY and FYNNEI. This CDR3 comprises 13 residues. CDR3 sequence (DNA): TGTGCCAGCAACAGGGAAAGCAATCAGCCCCAGCATTTT. Protein: CASNRESNQPQHF. Full variable domain (rest looked up from reference TRBV2 and TRBJ1-5): EPEVTQTPSHQVTQMGQEVILRCVPISNHLYFYWYRQILGQKVEFLVSFYNNEISEKSEIFDDQFSVERPDGSNFTLKIRSTKLEDSAMYFCASNRESNQPQHFGDGTRLSIL.

The chain combines TRBV4-3 with TRBJ2-5, with TRBD2 matching 9 bases. The CDR3 has 18 amino acids. The germline gives CDR1 LGHNA, CDR2 YSLEER. V dropped 1 base and J dropped 4; count of bases not matched to a gene: 13. CDR3 protein: CASSQAWGLAGRGETQYF. CDR3 coding DNA: TGCGCCAGCAGCCAAGCCTGGGGGCTAGCGGGACGAGGAGAGACCCAGTACTTC.

The chain combines TRBV9 with TRBJ2-1; no reliable D call. CDR1 SGDLS and CDR2 YYNGEE come from the germline V gene. The length of the CDR3 is 12 residues. The V end lost 3 bases, the J end lost 12 bases, and 13 bases lay between the germline ends. Written as DNA, the CDR3 is TGTGCCAGCAGCGCAATCAGGACGGCGCAGTTCTTC. It yields the protein CASSAIRTAQFF. The full variable domain, in which reference TRBV9 and TRBJ2-1 provide the parts outside the CDR3, is DSGVTQTPKHLITATGQRVTLRCSPRSGDLSVYWYQQSLDQGLQFLIQYYNGEERAKGNILERFSAQQFPDLHSELNLSSLELGDSALYFCASSAIRTAQFFGPGTRLTVL.

The rearrangement joins TRBV7-9 to TRBJ2-3; D remains ambiguous. Germline V gene sequence: CDR1 SEHNR, CDR2 FQNEAQ (reference sequence). V lost 5 bases and J 1 base, leaving 7 bases between the germline ends. This CDR3 comprises 13 residues. The CDR3 sequence: CASSKRGTDTQYF. The CDR3 DNA reads TGTGCCAGCAGCAAGCGTGGCACAGATACGCAGTATTTT.

A remark on this clone: Other DNA sequences within the sample encode an identical CDR3. The V gene is TRBV15, the J gene TRBJ1-1; D uncertain. Germline CDR1 LNHNV, CDR2 YYDKDF (reference sequence). Trimming took off 3 bases at V and 0 bases at J, with 5 bases between the two ends. The CDR3 loop spans 13 amino acids. CDR3 amino acids: CATSRQVNTEAFF. CDR3 nucleotide sequence: TGTGCCACCAGCAGGCAGGTGAACACTGAAGCTTTCTTT.

As DNA, the CDR3 is TGCGCCAGCAGCCCCACGGTGGCGGGGCTAGGAGGAAACACCATATATTTT. Its protein is CASSPTVAGLGGNTIYF. The rearrangement uses TRBV5-1 and TRBJ1-3, with a tentative D call TRBD1 (5 bases). The V and J ends lost 4 bases and 4 bases respectively, with 21 bases between them. CDR1 and CDR2 from the germline V gene are SGHRS and YFSETQ. The CDR3 is 17 amino acids.

The V and J genes are TRBV12-3 or TRBV12-4 and TRBJ1-1; D is uncertain. Trimming removed 1 base at V and 6 bases at J, with 6 bases between. The CDR3 contains 12 residues. The CDR3 here is CASSLGRAEAFF. CDR3 coding DNA: TGTGCCAGCAGTTTAGGGCGGGCTGAAGCTTTCTTT.

This rearrangement joins TRBV7-8 to TRBJ1-5, with a possible D match to TRBD1 (6 bases). There are 17 residues in the CDR3. The V end lost 2 bases, the J end lost 3 bases, and 17 bases lay between the germline ends. Germline loops: CDR1 SGHVS, CDR2 FQNEAQ. For the CDR3, the DNA is TGTGCCAGCAGCTTACGGCCGACCGACAGGTCCAATCAGCCCCAGCATTTT. It is translated as CASSLRPTDRSNQPQHF.

This clone has only one observation. The chain combines TRBV6-6 with TRBJ2-2, with D unclear. The CDR3 is 12 residues long. Germline values: CDR1 MNHNY, CDR2 SVGAGI (reference sequence). Trimming stripped 7 bases from V and 7 bases from J, with 10 bases between. This chain's CDR3 is CASTPRVGELFF. CDR3 coding DNA: TGTGCCAGCACCCCAAGGGTCGGGGAGCTGTTTTTT.

This chain links TRBV28 with TRBJ2-4, with D perhaps TRBD2 (7 bases). This CDR3 has 14 residues. V was trimmed by 5 bases and J by 9 bases, leaving 17 bases between them. Germline V gene sequence: CDR1 MDHEN, CDR2 SYDVKM. The CDR3: CASSPPGGQSIQYF. CDR3 nucleotides: TGTGCCAGCAGTCCCCCGGGGGGACAAAGCATTCAGTACTTC. The entire variable domain, with the rest obtained from reference TRBV28 and TRBJ2-4, is as follows: DVKVTQSSRYLVKRTGEKVFLECVQDMDHENMFWYRQDPGLGLRLIYFSYDVKMKEKGDIPEGYSVSREKKERFSLILESASTNQTSMYLCASSPPGGQSIQYFGAGTRLSVL.

The table lists this clone with a count of one. The J gene is TRBJ1-1, the V gene TRBV4-1; D perhaps matches TRBD1 (5 bases). Trimming stripped 2 bases from V and 1 base from J, with 11 bases between. CDR1 and CDR2 (germline): MGHRA, YSYEKL. The CDR3 covers 15 residues. This CDR3 reads CASSQPQGQNTEAFF. CDR3 nucleotide sequence: TGCGCCAGCAGCCAACCGCAGGGTCAGAACACTGAAGCTTTCTTT.